Listed here are 17 T cell receptor beta chains from one sample, sequenced in a study of control samples from healthy donors and cancer patients. Repertoires were generated with immunoSEQ multiplex PCR, while TCRdb's copy carries only in-frame clones and drops some. Of approximately 70,000 clones listed, about nine tenths are singletons. Input material: PBMCs. These receptors came from a man between 60 and 70 years old with lung cancer.

The chain employs TRBV19 and TRBJ2-5, with TRBD1 identical over 12 bases. The CDR3 spans 15 residues. V lost 4 bases to trimming and J lost 5 bases; unmatched junction nucleotides: 5. CDR1 is LNHDA and CDR2 is SQIVND in the germline V gene (reference sequence). Written as DNA, the CDR3 is TGTGCCAGTAGTACGGGACAGGGGGCAATTGAGACCCAGTACTTC. Protein sequence: CASSTGQGAIETQYF.

The chain links TRBV24-1 to TRBJ2-5; D may match TRBD1 or TRBD2 (5 bases each). This CDR3 is built from 15 residues. V gave up 4 bases and J gave up 4 bases, with 15 bases separating them. The germline V gene encodes CDR1 KGHDR and CDR2 SFDVKD. The CDR3 spells CATSEIDSGGETQYF. In DNA, the CDR3 is TGTGCCACCAGTGAAATTGACAGCGGAGGAGAGACCCAGTACTTC.

Notes on this clone: A much larger clone differs from this one at a single base, so this may be a read error. The chain joins TRBV5-6 to TRBJ1-1; D may be TRBD1 (6 bases). Trimming took 3 bases from V and 4 from J, leaving 10 bases between them. This CDR3 has 13 residues. Looked up from germline, CDR1 is SGHDT and CDR2 is YYEEEE. The CDR3 DNA reads as TGTGCCAGCAGCTCCCAGGGGAGCACTGAAGCTTTCTTT. Translation: CASSSQGSTEAFF.

V is TRBV5-1 and J is TRBJ2-7; TRBD1 matches at 8 bases. The CDR3 runs to 13 residues. After removal of 3 bases from V and 6 bases from J, the junction contained 5 bases not matched to a gene. Germline V gene lookup returns CDR1 SGHRS and CDR2 YFSETQ. CDR3 nucleotide sequence: TGCGCCAGCAGCTCCCACACAGGGGGCGAGCAGTACGTC. This translates into CASSSHTGGEQYV.

The chain has TRBV9 and TRBJ1-1; 9 nucleotides match TRBD1. The CDR3 has 15 residues. J gave up 7 bases and V 2 bases, and 9 bases lay outside the gene matches. Germline CDR1 and CDR2: SGDLS and YYNGEE. CDR3 loop: CASSVANRGLSEAFF. For the CDR3, the DNA is TGTGCCAGCAGCGTGGCGAACAGGGGGCTGAGTGAAGCTTTCTTT. The full variable domain, with the rest looked up from reference TRBV9 and TRBJ1-1, is DSGVTQTPKHLITATGQRVTLRCSPRSGDLSVYWYQQSLDQGLQFLIQYYNGEERAKGNILERFSAQQFPDLHSELNLSSLELGDSALYFCASSVANRGLSEAFFGQGTRLTVV.

This chain joins TRBV5-5 and TRBJ1-1; unclear D gene. The V gene lost 4 bases and the J gene lost 1 base, with 17 bases spanning the gap. Germline V gene data show CDR1 as SGHKS and CDR2 as YYEKEE (reference sequence). This CDR3 spans 16 amino acids. CDR3 sequence (DNA): TGTGCCAGCAGCCTCCTGAAAGGGATTTCGAACACTGAAGCTTTCTTT. Translation: CASSLLKGISNTEAFF.

The V gene is TRBV3-1 (or the pseudogene TRBV3-2), the J gene TRBJ2-5, with a weak D call TRBD1 (7 bases). Germline V lookup: CDR1 LGHDT, CDR2 YNNKEL (reference sequence). Trimming stripped 4 bases from V and 4 bases from J, with 16 bases between. The CDR3 spans 15 residues. The CDR3, as DNA: TGTGCCAGCAGCCCCTTAAGCAGGGGGGTAGAGACCCAGTACTTC. Its translation: CASSPLSRGVETQYF.

The V and J genes are TRBV5-1 and TRBJ1-1; 8 bases line up with TRBD1. With 4 bases clipped from V and 1 base from J, the junction kept 3 bases outside the gene matches. CDR1 is SGHRS, CDR2 YFSETQ, per germline. The CDR3 length is 14 residues. The CDR3: CASSEQGGNTEAFF. Written as DNA, the CDR3 is TGCGCCAGCAGCGAACAGGGGGGGAACACTGAAGCTTTCTTT.

The V and J genes are TRBV24-1 and TRBJ2-2; a weak D match, TRBD1 (6 bases). Between the trimmed V and J ends, which lost 2 bases and 6 bases, there was a span of 12 bases. Per germline, CDR1 KGHDR and CDR2 SFDVKD. The CDR3 is made up of 15 amino acids. CDR3 bases: TGTGCCACCAGTGATTCCAACAGGGCGGCCGGGGAGCTGTTTTTT. The encoded protein is CATSDSNRAAGELFF.

The V call is TRBV5-6, the J call TRBJ1-5; 11 bases fit TRBD1. Trimming at V came to 3 bases and at J to 4 bases, leaving 3 bases not matched to a gene. The CDR3 length is 15 residues. Germline V gene lookup returns CDR1 SGHDT and CDR2 YYEEEE. CDR3: CASSWTGGVNQPQHF. The CDR3 DNA reads as TGTGCCAGCAGCTGGACAGGGGGCGTAAATCAGCCCCAGCATTTT.

Only one count was recorded for this clone. This chain links TRBV19 with TRBJ1-5; no reliable D call. The CDR3 has 12 amino acids. From germline, CDR1 is LNHDA and CDR2 SQIVND (reference sequence). The ends were cut back, 5 bases at V and 6 bases at J, with 8 bases in the middle. CDR3 sequence reads: CASSPVGQPQHF. CDR3 nucleotides: TGTGCCAGTAGTCCCGTGGGTCAGCCCCAGCATTTT.

In its sample, this clone was seen a few times. The DNA of the CDR3 is TGTGCCAGCAGGTGGGGCGGGGTTTGGGATAATCAGCCCCAGCATTTT. Protein: CASRWGGVWDNQPQHF. This chain links TRBV2 with TRBJ1-5, with a possible D match to TRBD1 (5 bases). Trimming cost V 6 bases and J 4 bases, with 19 bases left between them. Per germline, CDR1 SNHLY and CDR2 FYNNEI. The CDR3 length is 16 residues.

This clone was detected once. V and J are TRBV19 and TRBJ2-2; D is perhaps TRBD1 (7 bases). Trimming left V 3 bases short and J 1 base short, with 12 bases between. There are 16 residues in the CDR3. From germline, CDR1 is LNHDA and CDR2 SQIVND (reference sequence). Written as DNA, the CDR3 is TGTGCCAGTAGTATGAGCAGGGGGGTGAACACCGGGGAGCTGTTTTTT. Protein sequence: CASSMSRGVNTGELFF. The full variable domain, rest sourced from reference TRBV19 and TRBJ2-2, is DGGITQSPKYLFRKEGQNVTLSCEQNLNHDAMYWYRQDPGQGLRLIYYSQIVNDFQKGDIAEGYSVSREKKESFPLTVTSAQKNPTAFYLCASSMSRGVNTGELFFGEGSRLTVL.

The chain recombines TRBV30 with TRBJ2-1; D remains ambiguous. V was cut by 0 bases and J by 8 bases, with 17 bases left in between. The CDR3 runs 15 residues. Germline V CDR1 and CDR2: GTSNPN, SVGIG (reference sequence). The CDR3 sequence: CAWSVVGFGMDEQFF. The CDR3 DNA reads TGTGCCTGGAGTGTTGTAGGGTTTGGGATGGATGAGCAGTTCTTC.

The chain links TRBV4-1 to TRBJ2-5; the D gene is possibly TRBD1 (6 bases). The CDR3 has 17 amino acids. Germline V gene data show CDR1 as MGHRA and CDR2 as YSYEKL. Trimming pared 2 bases from V and 5 bases from J, leaving 21 bases between. The CDR3 DNA follows: TGCGCCAGCAGCCAAAGACCCGGGAAGTCTAGGGGGGAGACCCAGTACTTC. As protein: CASSQRPGKSRGETQYF.

The J gene is TRBJ2-2, the V gene TRBV19; D may be TRBD2 (6 bases). CDR1 and CDR2 from the germline V gene are LNHDA and SQIVND (reference sequence). V was pared by 2 bases and J by 3 bases, with 16 bases between. The CDR3 length is 17 residues. The CDR3 DNA is TGTGCCAGTAGTATATCCGGGAGTCAGGGTGACACCGGGGAGCTGTTTTTT. Translating it yields CASSISGSQGDTGELFF.

This chain joins TRBV10-3 and TRBJ2-1; TRBD2 matches 8 bases. This CDR3 is 14 amino acids long. J was trimmed by 7 bases and V by 8 bases; bases with no gene match: 10. The germline V gene encodes CDR1 ENHRY and CDR2 SYGVKD. CDR3 coding DNA: TGTGCCATCCGCAGCGGGGGTCTAAAGAATGAGCAGTTCTTC. Translation gives CAIRSGGLKNEQFF.